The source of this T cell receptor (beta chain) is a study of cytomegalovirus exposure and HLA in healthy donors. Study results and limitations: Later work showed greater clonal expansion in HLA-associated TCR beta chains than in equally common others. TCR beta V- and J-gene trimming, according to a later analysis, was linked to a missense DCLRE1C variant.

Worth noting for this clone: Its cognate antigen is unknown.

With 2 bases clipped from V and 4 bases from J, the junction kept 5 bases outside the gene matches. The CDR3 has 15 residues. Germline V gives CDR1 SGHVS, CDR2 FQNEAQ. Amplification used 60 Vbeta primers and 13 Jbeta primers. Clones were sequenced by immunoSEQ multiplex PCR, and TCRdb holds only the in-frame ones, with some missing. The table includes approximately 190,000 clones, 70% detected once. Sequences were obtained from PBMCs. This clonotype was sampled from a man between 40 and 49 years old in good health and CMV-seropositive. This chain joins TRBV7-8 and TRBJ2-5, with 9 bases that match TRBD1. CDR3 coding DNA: TGTGCCAGCAGCTTAACAGGGGGCTTAGGAGAGACCCAGTACTTC. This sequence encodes CASSLTGGLGETQYF.